The clone carrying this T cell receptor (beta chain) is large in the sample. Its antigen is unidentified. Study-level results: The TCR gene usage of tumor memory CD4+ T cells clustered together with blood and lymph node memory CD4+ cells and with lymph node naive CD4+ cells. Roughly 14% of tumor Treg sequences matched naive CD4+ cells. Greatest tumor Treg TCR overlap was with tumor naive CD4+ cells.

Cells sorted as Tregs were CD4+, CD25+ and CD127-/low. Adaptor-ligated barcode primers were used to amplify TRBV12-4/TRBJ1-2 clonotypes. TCRdb recomputed calls from the multiplex PCR reads with MiXCR, one row per CDR3 protein. In the table there are approximately 1,200 distinct CDR3 sequences, 20% of which are singletons. V was pared by 5 bases and J by 10 bases, with 14 bases between. This CDR3 region has 12 residues. The sequencing sample was made of Tregs sorted from blood. The chain combines TRBV12-3 or TRBV12-4 with TRBJ1-2; D gene uncertain. The TCR sequence derives from a female donor with breast cancer. CDR3 DNA sequence: TGTGCCAGCAGTCTCATAGGCTCCGACTACACCTTC. It codes for CASSLIGSDYTF.